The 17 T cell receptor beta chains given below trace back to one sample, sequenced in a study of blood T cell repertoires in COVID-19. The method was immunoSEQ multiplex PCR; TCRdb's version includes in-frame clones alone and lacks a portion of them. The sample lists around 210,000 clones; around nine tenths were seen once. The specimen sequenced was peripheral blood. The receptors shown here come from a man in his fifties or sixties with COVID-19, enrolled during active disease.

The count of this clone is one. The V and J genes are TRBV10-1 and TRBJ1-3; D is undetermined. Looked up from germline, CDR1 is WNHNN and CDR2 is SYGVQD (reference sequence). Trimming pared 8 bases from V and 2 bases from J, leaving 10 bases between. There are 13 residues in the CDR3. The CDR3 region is CASSMTAGNTIYF. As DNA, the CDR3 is TGCGCCAGCTCCATGACTGCTGGAAACACCATATATTTT.

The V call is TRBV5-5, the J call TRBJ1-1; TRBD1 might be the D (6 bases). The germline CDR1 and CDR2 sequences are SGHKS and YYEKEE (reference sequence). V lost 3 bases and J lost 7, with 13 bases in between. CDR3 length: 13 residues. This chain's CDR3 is CASSWGQKGEAFF. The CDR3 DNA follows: TGTGCCAGCAGCTGGGGACAAAAGGGTGAAGCTTTCTTT.

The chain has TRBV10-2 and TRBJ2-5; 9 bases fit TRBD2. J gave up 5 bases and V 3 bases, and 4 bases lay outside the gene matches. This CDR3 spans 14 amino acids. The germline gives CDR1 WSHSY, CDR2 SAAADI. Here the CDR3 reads CASSELAGVETQYF. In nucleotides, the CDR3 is TGCGCCAGCAGTGAATTAGCGGGGGTGGAGACCCAGTACTTC.

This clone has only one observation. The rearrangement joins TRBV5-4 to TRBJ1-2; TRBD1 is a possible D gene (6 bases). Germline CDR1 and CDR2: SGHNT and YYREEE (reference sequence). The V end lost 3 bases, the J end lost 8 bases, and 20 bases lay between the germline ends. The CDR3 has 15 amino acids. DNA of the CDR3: TGTGCCAGCAGCTCCCCAATTAACAGGGTTTCGGGCTACACCTTC. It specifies CASSSPINRVSGYTF.

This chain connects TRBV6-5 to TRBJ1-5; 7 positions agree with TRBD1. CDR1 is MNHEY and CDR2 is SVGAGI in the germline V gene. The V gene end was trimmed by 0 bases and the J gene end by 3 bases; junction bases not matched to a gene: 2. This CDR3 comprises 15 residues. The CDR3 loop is CASSYSTGNNQPQHF. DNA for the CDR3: TGTGCCAGCAGTTACTCGACAGGGAACAATCAGCCCCAGCATTTT.

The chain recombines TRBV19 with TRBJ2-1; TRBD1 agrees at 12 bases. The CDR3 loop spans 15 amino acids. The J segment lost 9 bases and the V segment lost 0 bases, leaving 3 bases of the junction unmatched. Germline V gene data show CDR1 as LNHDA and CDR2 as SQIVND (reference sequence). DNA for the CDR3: TGTGCCAGTAGTATAGAGGGGACAGGGGGCATTGAGCAGTTCTTC. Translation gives CASSIEGTGGIEQFF.

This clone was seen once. The CDR3: CASSDPLWASQAFF. CDR3 in DNA: TGTGCCAGCAGTGATCCTCTGTGGGCCAGCCAAGCTTTCTTT. The chain has TRBV6-1 and TRBJ1-1; D unresolved. The CDR3 has 14 residues. V was trimmed by 3 bases and J by 9 bases, leaving 17 bases between them. From germline, CDR1 is MNHNS and CDR2 SASEGT.

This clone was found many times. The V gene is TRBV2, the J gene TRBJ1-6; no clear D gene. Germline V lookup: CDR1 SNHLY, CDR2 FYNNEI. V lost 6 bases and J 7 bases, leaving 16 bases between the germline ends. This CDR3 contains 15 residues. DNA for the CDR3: TGTGCCAGCAGGTTAGCCGGGGTAACCAATTCACCCCTCCACTTT. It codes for CASRLAGVTNSPLHF. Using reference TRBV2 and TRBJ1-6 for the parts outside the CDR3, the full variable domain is EPEVTQTPSHQVTQMGQEVILRCVPISNHLYFYWYRQILGQKVEFLVSFYNNEISEKSEIFDDQFSVERPDGSNFTLKIRSTKLEDSAMYFCASRLAGVTNSPLHFGNGTRLTVT.

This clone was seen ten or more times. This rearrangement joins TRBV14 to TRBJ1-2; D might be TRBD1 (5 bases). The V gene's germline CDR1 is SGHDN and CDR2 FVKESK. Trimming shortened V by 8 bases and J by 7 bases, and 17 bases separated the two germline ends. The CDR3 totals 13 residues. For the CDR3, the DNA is TGTGCCAGCGGGGGGGTTCTCACTGGTGGCTACACCTTC. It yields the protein CASGGVLTGGYTF.

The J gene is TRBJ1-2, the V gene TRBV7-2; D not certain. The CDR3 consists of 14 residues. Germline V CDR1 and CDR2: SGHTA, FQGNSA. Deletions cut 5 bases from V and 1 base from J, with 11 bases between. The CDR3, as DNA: TGTGCCAGCAGCCCCCCCGGGGTTAACTATGGCTACACCTTC. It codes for CASSPPGVNYGYTF.

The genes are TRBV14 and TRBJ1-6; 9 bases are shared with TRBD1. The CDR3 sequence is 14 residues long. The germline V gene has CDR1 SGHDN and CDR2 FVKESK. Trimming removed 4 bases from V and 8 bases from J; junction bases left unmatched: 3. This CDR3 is CASSPGQGHSPLHF. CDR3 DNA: TGTGCCAGCAGCCCGGGACAGGGTCATTCACCCCTCCACTTT.

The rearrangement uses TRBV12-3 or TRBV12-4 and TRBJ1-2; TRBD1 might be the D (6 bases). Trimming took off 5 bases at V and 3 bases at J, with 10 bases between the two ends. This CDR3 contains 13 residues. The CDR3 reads CASSTGSDYGYTF. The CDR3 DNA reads TGTGCCAGCAGTACAGGGTCAGACTATGGCTACACCTTC.

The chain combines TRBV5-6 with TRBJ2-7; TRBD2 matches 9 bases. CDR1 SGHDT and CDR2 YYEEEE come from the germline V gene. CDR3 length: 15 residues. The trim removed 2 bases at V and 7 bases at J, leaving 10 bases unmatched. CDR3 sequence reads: CASSLGAGGPGEQYF. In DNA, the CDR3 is TGTGCCAGCAGCTTAGGTGCGGGAGGGCCGGGGGAGCAGTACTTC.

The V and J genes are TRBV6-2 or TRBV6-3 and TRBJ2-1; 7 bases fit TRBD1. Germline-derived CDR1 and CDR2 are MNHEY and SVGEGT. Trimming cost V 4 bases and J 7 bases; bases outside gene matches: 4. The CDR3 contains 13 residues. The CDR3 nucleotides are TGTGCCAGCAGTTTCAACAGGGGTAATGAGCAGTTCTTC. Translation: CASSFNRGNEQFF.

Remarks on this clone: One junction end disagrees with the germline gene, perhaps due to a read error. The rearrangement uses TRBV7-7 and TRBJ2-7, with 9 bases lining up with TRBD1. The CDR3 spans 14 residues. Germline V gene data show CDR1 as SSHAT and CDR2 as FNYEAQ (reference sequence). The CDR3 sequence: CASSVGTGSYEQYF. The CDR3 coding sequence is TGTGCTAGCAGCGTCGGGACAGGGAGCTACGAGCAGTACTTC. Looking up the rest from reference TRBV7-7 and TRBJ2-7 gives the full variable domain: GAGVSQSPRYKVTKRGQDVTLRCDPISSHATLYWYQQALGQGPEFLTYFNYEAQPDKSGLPSDRFSAERPEGSISTLTIQRTEQRDSAMYRCASSVGTGSYEQYFGPGTRLTVT.

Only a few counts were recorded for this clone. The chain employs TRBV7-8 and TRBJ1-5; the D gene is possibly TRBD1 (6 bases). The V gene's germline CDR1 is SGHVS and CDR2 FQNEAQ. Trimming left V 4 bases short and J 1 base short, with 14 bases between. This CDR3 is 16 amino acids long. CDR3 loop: CASSSTWGHSNQPQHF. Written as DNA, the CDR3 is TGTGCCAGCAGCTCCACGTGGGGGCACAGCAATCAGCCCCAGCATTTT.

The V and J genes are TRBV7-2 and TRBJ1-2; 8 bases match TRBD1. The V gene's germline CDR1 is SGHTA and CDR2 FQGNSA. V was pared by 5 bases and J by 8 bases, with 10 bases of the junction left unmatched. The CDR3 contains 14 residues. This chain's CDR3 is CASSADGTGGGYTF. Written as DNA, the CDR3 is TGTGCCAGCAGCGCAGATGGGACAGGAGGAGGCTACACCTTC. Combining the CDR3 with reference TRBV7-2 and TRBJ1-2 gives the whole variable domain GAGVSQSPSNKVTEKGKDVELRCDPISGHTALYWYRQSLGQGLEFLIYFQGNSAPDKSGLPSDRFSAERTGGSVSTLTIQRTQQEDSAVYLCASSADGTGGGYTFGSGTRLTVV.